The entry below gives a single T cell receptor (beta chain) sequence along with its context. What it binds is unknown. The source of the sample is a study of STAT5B mutations in CD4+ large granular lymphocyte leukemia. Study background: Healthy donors showed HLA-associated enrichment of the CDR3 'QG' motif. Study-level results: TRBV06-family usage was enriched in top patient clones (8/27) versus controls (2/35).

Some clones are missing from TCRdb's copy, which holds only in-frame ones; the method was immunoSEQ multiplex PCR. The sample holds fewer than 45,000 clones, 81% seen once. The V gene's germline CDR1 is SGHTA and CDR2 FQGTGA. The CDR3 is 13 amino acids. V shed 8 bases and J 3 bases; nucleotides not matched to a gene: 0. Sequencing was performed on CD4+ T cells from blood buffy coats. The sequence came from a human donor in good health. This sequence joins TRBV7-3 and TRBJ2-2, with TRBD1 identical over 10 bases. The CDR3 sequence: CASGTGDTGELFF. The CDR3 bases are TGTGCCAGCGGGACAGGGGACACCGGGGAGCTGTTTTTT.